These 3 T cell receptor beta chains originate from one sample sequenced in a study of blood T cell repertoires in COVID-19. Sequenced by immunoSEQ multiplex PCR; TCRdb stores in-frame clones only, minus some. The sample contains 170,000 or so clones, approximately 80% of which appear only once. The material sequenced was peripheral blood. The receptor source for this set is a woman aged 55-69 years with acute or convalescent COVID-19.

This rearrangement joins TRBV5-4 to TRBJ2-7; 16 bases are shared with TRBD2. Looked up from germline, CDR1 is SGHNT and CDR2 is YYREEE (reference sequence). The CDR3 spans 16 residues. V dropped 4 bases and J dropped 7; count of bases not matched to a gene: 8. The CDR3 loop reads CASSLGTSGGAREQYF. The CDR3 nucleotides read TGTGCCAGCAGCCTCGGGACTAGCGGGGGGGCACGGGAGCAGTACTTC.

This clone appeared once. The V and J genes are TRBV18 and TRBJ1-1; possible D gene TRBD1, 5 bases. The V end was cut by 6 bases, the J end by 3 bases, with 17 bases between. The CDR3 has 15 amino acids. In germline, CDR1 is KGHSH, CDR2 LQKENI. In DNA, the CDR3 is TGTGCCAGCTCTCCAACGGGAGGGGTCGACACTGAAGCTTTCTTT. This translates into CASSPTGGVDTEAFF.

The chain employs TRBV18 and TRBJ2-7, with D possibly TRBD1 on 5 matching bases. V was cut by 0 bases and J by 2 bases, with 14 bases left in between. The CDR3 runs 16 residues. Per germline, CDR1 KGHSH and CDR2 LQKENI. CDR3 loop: CASSPPIQDDPYEQYF. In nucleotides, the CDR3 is TGTGCCAGCTCACCACCTATACAGGATGACCCCTACGAGCAGTACTTC.